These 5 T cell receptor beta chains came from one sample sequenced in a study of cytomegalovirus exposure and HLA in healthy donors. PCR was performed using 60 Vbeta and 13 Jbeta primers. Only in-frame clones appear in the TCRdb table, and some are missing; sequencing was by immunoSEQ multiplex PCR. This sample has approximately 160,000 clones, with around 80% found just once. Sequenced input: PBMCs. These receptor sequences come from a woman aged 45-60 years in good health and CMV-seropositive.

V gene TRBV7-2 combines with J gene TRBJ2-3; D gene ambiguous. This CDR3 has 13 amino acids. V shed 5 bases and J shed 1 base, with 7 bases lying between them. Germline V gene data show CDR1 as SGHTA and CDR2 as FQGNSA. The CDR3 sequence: CASSLPGTDTQYF. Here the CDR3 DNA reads TGTGCCAGCAGCCTGCCGGGCACAGATACGCAGTATTTT.

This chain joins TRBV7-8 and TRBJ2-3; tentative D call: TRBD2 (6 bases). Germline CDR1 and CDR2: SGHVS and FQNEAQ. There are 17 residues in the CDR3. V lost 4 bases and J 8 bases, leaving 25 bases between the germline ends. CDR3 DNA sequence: TGTGCCAGCAGCTCCATGGAGGGAGATGCGGGTCCGAGTACGCAGTATTTT. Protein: CASSSMEGDAGPSTQYF.

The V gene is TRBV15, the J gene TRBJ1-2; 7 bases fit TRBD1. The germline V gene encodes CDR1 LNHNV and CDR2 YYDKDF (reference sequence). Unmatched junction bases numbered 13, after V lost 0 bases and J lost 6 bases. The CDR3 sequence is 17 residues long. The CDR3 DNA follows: TGTGCCACCAGCAGAGATTTCGAGGGGGCGCGCCAGGATGGCTACACCTTC. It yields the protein CATSRDFEGARQDGYTF.

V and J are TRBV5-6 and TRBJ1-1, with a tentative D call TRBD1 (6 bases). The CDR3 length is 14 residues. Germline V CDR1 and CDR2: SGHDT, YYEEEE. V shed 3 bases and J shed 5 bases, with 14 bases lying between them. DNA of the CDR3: TGTGCCAGCAGCTGGTACAGGGAGGGAACTGAAGCTTTCTTT. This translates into CASSWYREGTEAFF.

The CDR3 here is CASSVEVRAAGANVLTF. The DNA of the CDR3 is TGTGCCAGCAGCGTAGAGGTCAGGGCGGCTGGGGCCAACGTCCTGACTTTC. The chain combines TRBV9 with TRBJ2-6, with D perhaps TRBD1 (5 bases). V was trimmed by 0 bases and J by 2 bases, leaving 12 bases between them. This CDR3 has 17 amino acids. CDR1 and CDR2 from the germline V gene are SGDLS and YYNGEE.